What follows are 14 T cell receptor beta chains derived from one specimen sequenced in a study of OX40 agonist ivuxolimab in advanced cancers. The method was immunoSEQ multiplex PCR; TCRdb's version includes in-frame clones alone and lacks a portion of them. Seen here are roughly 67,000 clones, around 92% observed once, and the top ten hold about an eighth. This specimen consisted of CD4+ or CD8+ T cells sorted from blood, obtained in a trial of the OX40 agonist ivuxolimab. The receptors originated from an adult with an advanced solid tumor such as melanoma, head and neck, liver or kidney cancer.

The rearrangement links TRBV6-1 to TRBJ2-5; no clear D gene. With the DNA end fitting TRBJ2-7 better, the J assignment may be wrong. CDR1 is MNHNS and CDR2 is SASEGT in the germline V gene. The length of the CDR3 is 12 residues. CDR3: CASSEQSYEQYF. In DNA, the CDR3 is TGTGCCAGCAGTGAACAGTCCTACGAGCAGTACTTC.

The CDR3: CASSLTLVGSEAFF. The CDR3 DNA reads TGCGCCAGCAGCCTTACCCTAGTAGGGTCCGAAGCTTTCTTT. This chain links TRBV4-1 with TRBJ1-1, with D unclear. From germline, CDR1 is MGHRA and CDR2 YSYEKL. Trimming pared 4 bases from V and 8 bases from J, leaving 17 bases between. This CDR3 region has 14 residues.

This chain connects TRBV19 to TRBJ1-2; no clear D gene. Germline CDR1 LNHDA, CDR2 SQIVND (reference sequence). The length of the CDR3 is 15 residues. With 9 bases removed from V and 5 bases from J, the gap between germline ends came to 22 bases. In nucleotides, the CDR3 is TGTGCCAGCCAAACCTTAGAACCCTCACAATATGGCTACACCTTC. This codes for CASQTLEPSQYGYTF.

The chain is built from TRBV21-1 and TRBJ1-5. TRBV21-1 is designated a pseudogene. This CDR3 region has 17 residues. CDR3 in DNA: TGTGCCAGCAGCAAAGCTCGGGGAAGGGGTAGCAATCAGCCCCAGCATTTT. Protein product: CASSKARGRGSNQPQHF.

This chain links TRBV9 with TRBJ2-1; 7 nucleotides align to TRBD2. The V segment lost 0 bases and the J segment 7 bases; nucleotides outside the gene matches: 13. There are 17 residues in the CDR3. CDR1 is SGDLS, CDR2 YYNGEE, per germline. The chain's CDR3 is CASSVVRGSLEGNEQFF. DNA for the CDR3: TGTGCCAGCAGCGTAGTCCGCGGGAGTTTAGAGGGAAATGAGCAGTTCTTC.

V and J are TRBV15 and TRBJ2-1, with D possibly matching TRBD1 (6 bases). The CDR3 loop spans 15 amino acids. Germline V lookup: CDR1 LNHNV, CDR2 YYDKDF (reference sequence). V shed 2 bases and J shed 7 bases, with 15 bases lying between them. CDR3 sequence reads: CATSRSRGFGNEQFF. DNA for the CDR3: TGTGCCACCAGCAGATCCAGGGGATTCGGAAATGAGCAGTTCTTC.

This chain uses TRBV6-5 with TRBJ2-5; D gene unclear. The CDR3 extends over 12 amino acids. Between the trimmed V and J ends, which lost 7 bases and 2 bases, there was a span of 8 bases. In germline, CDR1 is MNHEY, CDR2 SVGAGI. The CDR3 DNA is TGTGCCAGCAATTTATTACAAGAGACCCAGTACTTC. Translated, it gives CASNLLQETQYF.

This clone was detected once. The chain employs TRBV11-2 and TRBJ2-1, with D possibly being TRBD1 (5 bases). V was trimmed by 5 bases and J by 3 bases, leaving 14 bases between them. The CDR3 extends over 15 amino acids. Germline V gives CDR1 SGHAT, CDR2 FQNNGV. CDR3 bases: TGTGCCAGCAGCCCAACGGTCAGGGACTACAATGAGCAGTTCTTC. Translating gives CASSPTVRDYNEQFF. The whole variable domain, filled in from reference TRBV11-2 and TRBJ2-1, reads EAGVAQSPRYKIIEKRQSVAFWCNPISGHATLYWYQQILGQGPKLLIQFQNNGVVDDSQLPKDRFSAERLKGVDSTLKIQPAKLEDSAVYLCASSPTVRDYNEQFFGPGTRLTVL.

The CDR3, as DNA: TGTGCCAGCAGCCTTACAACAGGGGGCGAAGAGACCCAGTACTTC. Translated, it gives CASSLTTGGEETQYF. V and J are TRBV5-4 and TRBJ2-5, with 9 bases lining up with TRBD1. CDR1 is SGHNT, CDR2 YYREEE, per germline (reference sequence). V shed 4 bases, J shed 3 bases, and the junction held 7 bases outside the gene matches. This CDR3 is built from 15 residues.

The chain links TRBV13 to TRBJ2-4; 11 nucleotides match TRBD2. V gave up 5 bases and J gave up 5 bases; unmatched junction bases: 5. The CDR3 is 15 amino acids. Germline values: CDR1 PRHDT, CDR2 FYEKMQ (reference sequence). CDR3 in amino acids: CASSIYSGGENIQYF. DNA for the CDR3: TGTGCCAGCAGCATATATAGCGGGGGGGAAAACATTCAGTACTTC.

Only one count was recorded for this clone. V usage is TRBV7-6 and J usage is TRBJ2-3; the D is unclear. The CDR3 has 11 amino acids. Germline lookup yields CDR1 SGHVS and CDR2 FNYEAQ. V lost 2 bases and J 6 bases, leaving 3 bases between the germline ends. CDR3 nucleotide sequence: TGTGCCAGCAGCTTAACGGATACGCAGTATTTT. Translation: CASSLTDTQYF. The whole variable domain, remainder taken from reference TRBV7-6 and TRBJ2-3, is GAGVSQSPRYKVTKRGQDVALRCDPISGHVSLYWYRQALGQGPEFLTYFNYEAQQDKSGLPNDRFSAERPEGSISTLTIQRTEQRDSAMYRCASSLTDTQYFGPGTRLTVL.

The CDR3 protein is CASSPRGLAGGGNIQYF. The DNA of the CDR3 is TGCGCCAGCAGCCCCCGGGGACTAGCGGGAGGGGGAAACATTCAGTACTTC. V usage is TRBV5-1 and J usage is TRBJ2-4; TRBD2 matches at 16 bases. CDR3 length equals 17 residues. Germline V CDR1 and CDR2: SGHRS, YFSETQ. V lost 4 bases and J lost 6; bases outside the gene matches: 7. The full variable domain, completed using reference TRBV5-1 and TRBJ2-4, is KAGVTQTPRYLIKTRGQQVTLSCSPISGHRSVSWYQQTPGQGLQFLFEYFSETQRNKGNFPGRFSGRQFSNSRSEMNVSTLELGDSALYLCASSPRGLAGGGNIQYFGAGTRLSVL.

J is TRBJ2-5 and V is TRBV9; 8 bases fit TRBD2. The V gene end was trimmed by 3 bases and the J gene end by 0 bases; junction bases not matched to a gene: 10. CDR1 and CDR2 from the germline V gene are SGDLS and YYNGEE. This CDR3 comprises 17 residues. Here the CDR3 reads CASSEELSGTNQETQYF. The CDR3 DNA is TGTGCCAGCAGCGAGGAACTTAGCGGGACCAACCAAGAGACCCAGTACTTC.

This clone appeared once. The V gene is TRBV27, the J gene TRBJ2-7, with 8 bases identical to TRBD1. Trimming took 6 bases from V and 1 from J; bases not matched to a gene: 8. Per germline, CDR1 MNHEY and CDR2 SMNVEV (reference sequence). This CDR3 contains 15 residues. CDR3 amino acids: CASSLTGERSYEQYF. The CDR3 bases are TGTGCCAGCAGCCTGACAGGGGAGAGATCCTACGAGCAGTACTTC.